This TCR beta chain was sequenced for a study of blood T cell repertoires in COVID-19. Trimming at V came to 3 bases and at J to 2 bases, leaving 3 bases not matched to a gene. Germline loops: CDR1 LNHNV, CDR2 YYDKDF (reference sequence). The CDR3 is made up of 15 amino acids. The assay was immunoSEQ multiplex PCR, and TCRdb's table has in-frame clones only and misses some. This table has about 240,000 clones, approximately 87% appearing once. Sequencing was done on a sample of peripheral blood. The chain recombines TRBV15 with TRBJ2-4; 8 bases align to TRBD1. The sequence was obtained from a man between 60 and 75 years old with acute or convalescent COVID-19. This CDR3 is CATSRDRVTKNIQYF. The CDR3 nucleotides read TGTGCCACCAGCAGGGACAGGGTGACCAAAAACATTCAGTACTTC.